These 5 T cell receptor beta chains originate from one sample sequenced in a study of cytomegalovirus exposure and HLA in healthy donors. PCR primers comprised 60 Vbeta and 13 Jbeta primers. Produced via immunoSEQ multiplex PCR; TCRdb's table is partial and in-frame only. The sample records some 200,000 clones, more than 85% being singletons. Sequencing was carried out using PBMCs. These receptors all come from a woman between 18 and 29 years old in good health and CMV-seronegative.

The V call is TRBV9, the J call TRBJ2-3; 8 bases agree with TRBD1. There are 14 residues in the CDR3. V shed 4 bases and J 11 bases; nucleotides not matched to a gene: 12. Germline V lookup: CDR1 SGDLS, CDR2 YYNGEE. CDR3: CASSTGQGRLGQYF. Written as DNA, the CDR3 is TGTGCCAGCAGCACAGGACAGGGCCGTTTGGGGCAGTATTTT.

As for this clone: Other nucleotide sequences from this sample produce the same CDR3. The V and J genes are TRBV27 and TRBJ2-1, with 9 bases matching TRBD2. The CDR3 totals 16 residues. Germline trimming cut 1 base from V and 3 bases from J; bases unmatched to any gene: 4. The germline gives CDR1 MNHEY, CDR2 SMNVEV (reference sequence). The CDR3: CASSLLGTSFYNEQFF. The CDR3 bases are TGTGCCAGCAGTTTATTAGGGACTAGCTTCTACAATGAGCAGTTCTTC.

Points on this clone: An end of the junction differs from the germline gene, which may be a read error. V and J are TRBV2 and TRBJ2-7, with 10 nucleotides matching TRBD2. The germline V gene has CDR1 SNHLY and CDR2 FYNNEI. There are 15 residues in the CDR3. The CDR3 region has the DNA TGTGCCAGCAGCGAAGGACTAGCGGCCACCTACGAGCAGTACTTC. Its protein is CASSEGLAATYEQYF.

The chain carries TRBV9 and TRBJ2-7; 7 bases fit TRBD1. This CDR3 region has 15 residues. The germline gives CDR1 SGDLS, CDR2 YYNGEE. V dropped 6 bases and J dropped 2; count of bases not matched to a gene: 11. As DNA, the CDR3 is TGTGCCAGCACCCTAGCTGGGACAGATGCCTACGAGCAGTACTTC. Translating gives CASTLAGTDAYEQYF.

This rearrangement joins TRBV25-1 to TRBJ2-3, with D perhaps TRBD1 (6 bases). There are 14 residues in the CDR3. V lost 4 bases to trimming and J lost 4 bases, with 12 bases between them. Per the germline V gene, CDR1 is MGHDK and CDR2 is SYGVNS. CDR3: CASSAGRGADTQYF. CDR3 sequence (DNA): TGTGCCAGCAGTGCCGGCAGGGGAGCAGATACGCAGTATTTT.